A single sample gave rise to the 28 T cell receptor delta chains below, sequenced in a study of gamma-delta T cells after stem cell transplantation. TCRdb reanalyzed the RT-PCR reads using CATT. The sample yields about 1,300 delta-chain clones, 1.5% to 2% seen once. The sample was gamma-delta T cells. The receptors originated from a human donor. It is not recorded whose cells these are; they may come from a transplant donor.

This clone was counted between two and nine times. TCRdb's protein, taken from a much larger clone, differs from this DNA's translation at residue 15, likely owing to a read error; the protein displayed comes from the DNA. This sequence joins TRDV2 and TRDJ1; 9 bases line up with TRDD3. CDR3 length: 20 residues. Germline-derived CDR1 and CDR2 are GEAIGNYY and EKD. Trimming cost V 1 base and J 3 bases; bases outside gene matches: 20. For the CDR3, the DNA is TGTGCCTGTGACACTATTCGTACTGGGGGAGCTGGGATGTACGCCGATAAACTCATCTTT. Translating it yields CACDTIRTGGAGMYADKLIF.

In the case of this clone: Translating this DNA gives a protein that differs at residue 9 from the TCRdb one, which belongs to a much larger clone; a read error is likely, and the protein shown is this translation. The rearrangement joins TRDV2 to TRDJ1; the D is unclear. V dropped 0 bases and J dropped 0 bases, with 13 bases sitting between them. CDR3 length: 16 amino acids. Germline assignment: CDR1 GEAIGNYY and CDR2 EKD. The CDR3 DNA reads TGTGCCTGTGACACCGCAGAGGCGGAGTACACCGATAAACTCATCTTT. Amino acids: CACDTAEAEYTDKLIF.

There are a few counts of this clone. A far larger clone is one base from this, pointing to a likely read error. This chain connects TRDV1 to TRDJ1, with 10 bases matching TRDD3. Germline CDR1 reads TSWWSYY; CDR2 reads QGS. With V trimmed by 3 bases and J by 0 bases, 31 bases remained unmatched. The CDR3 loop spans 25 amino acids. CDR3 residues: CALGDPITHSEAPWTGDTYTDKLIF. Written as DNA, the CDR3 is TGTGCTCTTGGGGACCCTATCACCCATTCGGAGGCTCCTTGGACGGGGGATACGTACACCGATAAACTCATCTTT.

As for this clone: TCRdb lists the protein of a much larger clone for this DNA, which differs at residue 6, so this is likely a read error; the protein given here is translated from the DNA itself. For the CDR3, the DNA is TGTGCCTGTGACACCGTTTGGGGGTCCTCTTACACCGATAAACTCATCTTT. As protein: CACDTVWGSSYTDKLIF. The J gene is TRDJ1, the V gene TRDV2; a possible D gene is TRDD3 (6 bases). CDR3 length: 17 amino acids. Between the trimmed V and J ends, which lost 0 bases and 0 bases, there was a span of 16 bases. CDR1 and CDR2 from the germline V gene are GEAIGNYY and EKD.

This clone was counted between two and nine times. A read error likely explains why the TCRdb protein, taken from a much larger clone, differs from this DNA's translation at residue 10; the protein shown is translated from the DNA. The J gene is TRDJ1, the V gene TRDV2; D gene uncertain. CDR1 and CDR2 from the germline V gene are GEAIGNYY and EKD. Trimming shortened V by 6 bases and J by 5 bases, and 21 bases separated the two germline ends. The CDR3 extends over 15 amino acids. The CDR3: CACILVPGEEDKLIF. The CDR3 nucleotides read TGTGCCTGTATTCTTGTACCCGGCGAGGAAGATAAACTCATCTTT.

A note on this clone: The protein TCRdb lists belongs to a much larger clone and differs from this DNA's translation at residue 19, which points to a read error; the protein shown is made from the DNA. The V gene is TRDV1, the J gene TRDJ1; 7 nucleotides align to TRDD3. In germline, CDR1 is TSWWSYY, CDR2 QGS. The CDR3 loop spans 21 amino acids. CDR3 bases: TGTGCTCTTGGGGAACTATCGGATACGCGACTCAATGGGGTGTACACCGATAAACCCATCTTT. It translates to CALGELSDTRLNGVYTDKPIF.

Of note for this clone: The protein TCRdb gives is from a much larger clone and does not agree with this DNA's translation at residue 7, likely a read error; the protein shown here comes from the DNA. DNA of the CDR3: TGTGCTCTTGGGGACTCTACCACCCATTCGGAGGCTCCTTGGACGGGGGATACGTACACCGATAAACTCATCTTT. Translated: CALGDSTTHSEAPWTGDTYTDKLIF. The chain couples TRDV1 to TRDJ1; 10 bases match TRDD3. The V gene end was trimmed by 3 bases and the J gene end by 0 bases; junction bases not matched to a gene: 31. Germline loops: CDR1 TSWWSYY, CDR2 QGS. The CDR3 loop spans 25 amino acids.

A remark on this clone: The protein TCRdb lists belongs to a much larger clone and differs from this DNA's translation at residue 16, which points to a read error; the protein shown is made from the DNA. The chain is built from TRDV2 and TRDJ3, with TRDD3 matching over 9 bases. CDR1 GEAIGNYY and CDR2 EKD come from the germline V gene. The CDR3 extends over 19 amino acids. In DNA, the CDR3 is TGTGCCTGTGACCGTACTGGGGGACCGAGCTCCTGGGACACCCGACGGATGTTTTTC. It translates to CACDRTGGPSSWDTRRMFF.

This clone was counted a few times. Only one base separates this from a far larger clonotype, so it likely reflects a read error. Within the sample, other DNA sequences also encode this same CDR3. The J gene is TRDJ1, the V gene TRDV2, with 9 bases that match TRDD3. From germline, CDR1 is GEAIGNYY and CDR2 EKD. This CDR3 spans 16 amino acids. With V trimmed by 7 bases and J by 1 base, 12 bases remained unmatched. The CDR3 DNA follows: TGTGCCTGCCAAAGCCTCGGGGGATACCTCACCGATAAACTCATCTTT. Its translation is CACQSLGGYLTDKLIF.

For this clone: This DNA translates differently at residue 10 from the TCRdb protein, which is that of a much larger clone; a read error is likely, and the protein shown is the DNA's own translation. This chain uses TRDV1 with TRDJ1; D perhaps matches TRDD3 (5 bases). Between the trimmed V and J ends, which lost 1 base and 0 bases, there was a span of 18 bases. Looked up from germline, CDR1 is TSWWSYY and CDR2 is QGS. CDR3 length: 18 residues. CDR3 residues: CALGEPPILEAHTDKLIF. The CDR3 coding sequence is TGTGCTCTTGGGGAACCTCCGATACTGGAGGCTCACACCGATAAACTCATCTTT.

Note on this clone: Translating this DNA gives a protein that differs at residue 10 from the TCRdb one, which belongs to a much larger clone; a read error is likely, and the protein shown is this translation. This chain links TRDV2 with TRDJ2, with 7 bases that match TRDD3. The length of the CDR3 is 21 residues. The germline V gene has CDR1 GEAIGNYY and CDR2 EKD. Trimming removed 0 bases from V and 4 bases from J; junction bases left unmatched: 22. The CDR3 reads CACDTVSRGMPSRQETAQLFF. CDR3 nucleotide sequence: TGTGCCTGTGACACCGTGTCTAGGGGGATGCCTTCGCGTCAAGAGACAGCACAACTCTTCTTT.

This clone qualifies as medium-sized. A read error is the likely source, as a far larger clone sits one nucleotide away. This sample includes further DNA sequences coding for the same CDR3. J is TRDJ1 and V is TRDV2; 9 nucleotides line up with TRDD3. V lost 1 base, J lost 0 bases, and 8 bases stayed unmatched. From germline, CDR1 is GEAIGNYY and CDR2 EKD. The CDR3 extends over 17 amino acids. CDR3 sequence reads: CACDTLGDPAYTDKLIF. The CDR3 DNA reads TGTGCCTGTGACACACTGGGGGACCCAGCGTACACCGATAAACTCATCTTT.

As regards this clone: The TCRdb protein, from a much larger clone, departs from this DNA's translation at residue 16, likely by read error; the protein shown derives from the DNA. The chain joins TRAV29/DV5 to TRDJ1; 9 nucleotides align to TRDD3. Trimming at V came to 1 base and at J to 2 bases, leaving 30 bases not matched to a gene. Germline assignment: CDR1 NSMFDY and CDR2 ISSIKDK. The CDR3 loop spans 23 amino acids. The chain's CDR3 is CAASFYPFEGFKGIRRGTDKLIF. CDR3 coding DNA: TGTGCAGCAAGCTTTTACCCCTTCGAGGGCTTTAAGGGGATACGGAGGGGAACCGATAAACTCATCTTT.

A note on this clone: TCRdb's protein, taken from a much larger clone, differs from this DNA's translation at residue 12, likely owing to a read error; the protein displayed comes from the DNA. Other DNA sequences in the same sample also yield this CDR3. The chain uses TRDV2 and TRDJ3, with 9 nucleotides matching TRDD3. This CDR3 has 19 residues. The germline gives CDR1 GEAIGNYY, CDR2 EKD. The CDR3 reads CACDRTGGPSSCDTRQMFF. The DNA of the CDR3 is TGTGCCTGTGACCGTACTGGGGGACCGAGCTCCTGTGACACCCGACAGATGTTTTTC.

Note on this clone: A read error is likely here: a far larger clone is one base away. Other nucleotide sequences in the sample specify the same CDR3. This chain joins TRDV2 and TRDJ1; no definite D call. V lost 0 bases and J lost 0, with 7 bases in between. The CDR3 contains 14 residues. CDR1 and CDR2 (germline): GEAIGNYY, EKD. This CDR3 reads CACDTAGYTDKLIF. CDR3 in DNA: TGTGCCTGTGACACCGCAGGATACACCGATAAACTCATCTTT.

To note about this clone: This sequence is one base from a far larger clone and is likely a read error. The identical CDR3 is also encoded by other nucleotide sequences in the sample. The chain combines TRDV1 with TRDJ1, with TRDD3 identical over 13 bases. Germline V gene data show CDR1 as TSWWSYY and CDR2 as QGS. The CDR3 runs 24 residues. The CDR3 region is CALGELGMFPSRYWGIRGTDKLIF. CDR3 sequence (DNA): TGTGCCCTTGGGGAACTAGGAATGTTTCCGTCTCGGTACTGGGGGATACGCGGCACCGATAAACTCATCTTT.

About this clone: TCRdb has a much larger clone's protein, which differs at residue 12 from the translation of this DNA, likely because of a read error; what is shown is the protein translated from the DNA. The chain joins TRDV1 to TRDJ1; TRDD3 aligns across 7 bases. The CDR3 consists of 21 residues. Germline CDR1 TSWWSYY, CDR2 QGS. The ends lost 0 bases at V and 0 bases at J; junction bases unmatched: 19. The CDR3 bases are TGTGCTCTTGGGGAACTATCGGATACGCGACTCAGTGGGGTGTACACCGATAAACTCATCTTT. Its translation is CALGELSDTRLSGVYTDKLIF.

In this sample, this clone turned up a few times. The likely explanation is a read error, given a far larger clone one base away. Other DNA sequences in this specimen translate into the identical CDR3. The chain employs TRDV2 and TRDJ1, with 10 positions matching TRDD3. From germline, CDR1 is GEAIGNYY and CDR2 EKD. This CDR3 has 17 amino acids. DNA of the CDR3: TGTGCCTGTGACACACTGGGGGATCCAGCGTACACTGATAAACTCATCTTT. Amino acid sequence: CACDTLGDPAYTDKLIF.

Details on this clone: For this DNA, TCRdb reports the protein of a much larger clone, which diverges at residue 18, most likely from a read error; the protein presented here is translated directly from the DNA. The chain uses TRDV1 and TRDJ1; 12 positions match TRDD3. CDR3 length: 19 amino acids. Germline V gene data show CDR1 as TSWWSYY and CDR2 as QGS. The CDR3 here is CALGEQRRWPGGYADKLTF. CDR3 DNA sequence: TGTGCTCTTGGGGAACAGCGGAGGTGGCCTGGGGGATACGCCGATAAACTCACCTTT.

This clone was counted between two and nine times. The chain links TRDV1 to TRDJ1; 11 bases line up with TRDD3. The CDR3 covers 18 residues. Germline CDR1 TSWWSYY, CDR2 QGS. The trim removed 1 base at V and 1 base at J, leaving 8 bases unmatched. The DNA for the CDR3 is TGTGCTCTTGGGGAACCTCCGATACTGGGGGATAGCACCGATAAACTCATCTTT. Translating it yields CALGEPPILGDSTDKLIF.

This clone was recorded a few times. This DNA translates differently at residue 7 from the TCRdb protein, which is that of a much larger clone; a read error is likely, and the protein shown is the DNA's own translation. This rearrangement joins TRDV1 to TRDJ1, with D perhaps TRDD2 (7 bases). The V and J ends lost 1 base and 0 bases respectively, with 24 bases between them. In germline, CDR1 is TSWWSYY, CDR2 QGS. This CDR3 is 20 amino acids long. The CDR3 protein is CALGEPGAFLRTGYTDKLIF. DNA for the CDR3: TGTGCTCTTGGGGAACCTGGGGCCTTCCTGCGGACTGGGTACACCGATAAACTCATCTTT.

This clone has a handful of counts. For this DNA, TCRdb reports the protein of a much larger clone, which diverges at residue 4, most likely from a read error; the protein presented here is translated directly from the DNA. In nucleotides, the CDR3 is TGTGCCTGTGTCCGTACTGGGGGACCGAGCTCCTGGGACACCCGACAGATGTTTTTC. Translating gives CACVRTGGPSSWDTRQMFF. The chain recombines TRDV2 with TRDJ3; 9 bases are a match to TRDD3. Looked up from germline, CDR1 is GEAIGNYY and CDR2 is EKD. The junction had 10 bases not matched to a gene; V was cut back by 5 bases and J by 0 bases. The CDR3 has 19 amino acids.

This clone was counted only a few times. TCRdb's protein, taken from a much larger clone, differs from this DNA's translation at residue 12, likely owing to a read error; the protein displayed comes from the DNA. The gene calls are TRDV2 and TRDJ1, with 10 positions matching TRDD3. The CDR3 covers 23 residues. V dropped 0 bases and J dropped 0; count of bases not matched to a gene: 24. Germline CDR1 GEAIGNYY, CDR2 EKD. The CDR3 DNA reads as TGTGCCTGTGACACCCCCTTTTCACTGGGGGATGCGATATCCTCATTGGACACCGATAAACTCATCTTT. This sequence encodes CACDTPFSLGDAISSLDTDKLIF.

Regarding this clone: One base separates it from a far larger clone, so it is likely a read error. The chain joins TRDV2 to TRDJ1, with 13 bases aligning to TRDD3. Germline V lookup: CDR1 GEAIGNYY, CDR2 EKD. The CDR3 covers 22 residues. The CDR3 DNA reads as TGTGCCTGTGACCAATCGTACTGGGGGATACGTAGTACGCCATCGTACACCGATAAACCCATCTTT. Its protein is CACDQSYWGIRSTPSYTDKPIF.

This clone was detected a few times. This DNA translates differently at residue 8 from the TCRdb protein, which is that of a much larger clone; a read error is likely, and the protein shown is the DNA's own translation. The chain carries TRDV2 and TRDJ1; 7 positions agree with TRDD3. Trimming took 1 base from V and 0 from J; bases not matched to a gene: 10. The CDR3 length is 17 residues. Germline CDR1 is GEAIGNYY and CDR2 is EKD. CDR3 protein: CACDTLGNPAYTDKLIF. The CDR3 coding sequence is TGTGCCTGTGACACACTGGGGAATCCAGCGTACACCGATAAACTCATCTTT.

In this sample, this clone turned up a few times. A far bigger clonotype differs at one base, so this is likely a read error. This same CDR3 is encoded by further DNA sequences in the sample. Written as DNA, the CDR3 is TGTGCTCTTGGGGATCCCCGATCTGCAACTGGGGGTACCGATAAACTCATCTTT. It codes for CALGDPRSATGGTDKLIF. The chain is built from TRDV1 and TRDJ1, with TRDD3 identical over 8 bases. The V and J ends lost 3 bases and 2 bases, in that order; junction bases with no gene match: 14. Germline values: CDR1 TSWWSYY, CDR2 QGS. This CDR3 spans 18 amino acids.

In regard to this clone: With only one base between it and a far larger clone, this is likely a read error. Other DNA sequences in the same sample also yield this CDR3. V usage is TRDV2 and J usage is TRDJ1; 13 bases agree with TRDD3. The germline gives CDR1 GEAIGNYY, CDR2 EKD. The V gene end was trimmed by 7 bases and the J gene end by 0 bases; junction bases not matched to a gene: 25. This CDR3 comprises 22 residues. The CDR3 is CACDQSYWGIRSTPSYTDKLIF. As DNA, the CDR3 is TGTGCCTGCGACCAATCGTACTGGGGGATACGTAGTACGCCATCGTACACCGATAAACTCATCTTT.

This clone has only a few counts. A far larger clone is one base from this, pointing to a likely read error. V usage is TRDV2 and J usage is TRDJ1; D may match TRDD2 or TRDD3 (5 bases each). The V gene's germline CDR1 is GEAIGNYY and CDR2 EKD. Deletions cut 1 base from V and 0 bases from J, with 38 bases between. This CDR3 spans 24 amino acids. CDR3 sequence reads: CACDTVLGHDPNELVSTYTDKLIF. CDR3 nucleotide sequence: TGTGCCTGTGACACGGTATTGGGACACGATCCTAATGAACTGGTCTCGACGTACACCGATAAACTCATCTTT.